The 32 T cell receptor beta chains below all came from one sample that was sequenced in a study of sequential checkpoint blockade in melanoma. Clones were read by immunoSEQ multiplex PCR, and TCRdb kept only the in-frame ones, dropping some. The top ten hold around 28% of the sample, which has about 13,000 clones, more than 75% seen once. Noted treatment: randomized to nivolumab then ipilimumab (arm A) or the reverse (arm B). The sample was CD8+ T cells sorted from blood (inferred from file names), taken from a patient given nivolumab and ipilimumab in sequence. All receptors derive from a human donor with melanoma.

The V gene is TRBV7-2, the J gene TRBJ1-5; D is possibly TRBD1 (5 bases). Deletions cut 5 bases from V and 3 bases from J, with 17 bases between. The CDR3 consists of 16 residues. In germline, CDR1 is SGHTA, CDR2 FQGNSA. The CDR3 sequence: CASSLIIGGLNQPQHF. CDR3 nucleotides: TGTGCCAGCAGCCTGATTATTGGGGGACTCAATCAGCCCCAGCATTTT.

The CDR3 DNA reads as TGTGCCAGCAGTCCGGGACAGATCTCCTACGAGCAGTACTTC. Protein product: CASSPGQISYEQYF. This chain uses TRBV28 with TRBJ2-7; 7 nucleotides match TRBD1. V trimming: 5 bases; J trimming: 0 bases; junction bases outside the gene matches: 4. This CDR3 region has 14 residues. Germline CDR1 reads MDHEN; CDR2 reads SYDVKM.

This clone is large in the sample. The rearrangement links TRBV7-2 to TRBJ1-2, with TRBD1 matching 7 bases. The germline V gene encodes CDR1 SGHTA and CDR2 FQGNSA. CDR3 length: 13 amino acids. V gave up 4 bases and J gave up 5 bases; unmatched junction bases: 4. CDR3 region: CASSWDREYGYTF. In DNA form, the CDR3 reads TGTGCCAGCAGCTGGGACAGAGAATATGGCTACACCTTC.

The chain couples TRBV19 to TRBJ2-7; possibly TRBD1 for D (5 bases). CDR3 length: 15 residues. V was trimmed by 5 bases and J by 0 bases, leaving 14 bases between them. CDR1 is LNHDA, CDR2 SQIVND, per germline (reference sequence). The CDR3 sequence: CASSWSGASSYEQYF. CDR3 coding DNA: TGTGCCAGTAGTTGGTCTGGGGCAAGCTCCTACGAGCAGTACTTC.

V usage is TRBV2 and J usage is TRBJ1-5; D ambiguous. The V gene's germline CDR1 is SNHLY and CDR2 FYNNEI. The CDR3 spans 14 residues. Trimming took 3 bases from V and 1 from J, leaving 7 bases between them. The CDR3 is CASSEHRSNQPQHF. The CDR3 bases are TGTGCCAGCAGTGAGCACAGAAGCAATCAGCCCCAGCATTTT.

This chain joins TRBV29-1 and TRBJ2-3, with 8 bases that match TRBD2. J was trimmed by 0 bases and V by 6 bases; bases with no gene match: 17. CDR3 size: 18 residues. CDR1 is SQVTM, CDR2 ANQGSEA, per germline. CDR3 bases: TGCAGCGTCCCCCCCTTGAGCGGGGGCCCGGTCAGCACAGATACGCAGTATTTT. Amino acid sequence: CSVPPLSGGPVSTDTQYF.

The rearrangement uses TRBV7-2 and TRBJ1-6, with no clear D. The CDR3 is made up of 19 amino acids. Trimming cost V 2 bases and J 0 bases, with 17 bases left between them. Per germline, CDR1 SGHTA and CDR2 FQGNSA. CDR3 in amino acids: CASSLFAATLSSYNSPLHF. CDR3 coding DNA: TGTGCCAGCAGCTTATTCGCCGCGACACTGAGCTCCTATAATTCACCCCTCCACTTT.

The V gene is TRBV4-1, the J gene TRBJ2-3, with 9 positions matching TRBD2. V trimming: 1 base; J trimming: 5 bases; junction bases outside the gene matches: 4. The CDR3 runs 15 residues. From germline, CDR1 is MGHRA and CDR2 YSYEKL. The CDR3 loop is CASSQVTSGVDTQYF. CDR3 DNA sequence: TGCGCCAGCAGCCAAGTGACTAGCGGTGTAGATACGCAGTATTTT.

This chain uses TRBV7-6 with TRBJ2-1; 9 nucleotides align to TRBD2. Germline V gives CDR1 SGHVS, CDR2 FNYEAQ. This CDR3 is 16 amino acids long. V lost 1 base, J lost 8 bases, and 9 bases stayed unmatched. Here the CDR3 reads CASSLGVGGGADEQFF. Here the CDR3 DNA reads TGTGCCAGCAGCTTAGGGGTCGGCGGGGGGGCCGATGAGCAGTTCTTC.

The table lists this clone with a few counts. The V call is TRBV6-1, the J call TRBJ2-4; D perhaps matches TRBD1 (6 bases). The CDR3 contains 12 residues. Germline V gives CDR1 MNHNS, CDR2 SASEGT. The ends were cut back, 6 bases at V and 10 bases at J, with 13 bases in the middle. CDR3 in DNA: TGTGCCAGCAGGGAGGACAGCCGGATTCAGTACTTC. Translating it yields CASREDSRIQYF.

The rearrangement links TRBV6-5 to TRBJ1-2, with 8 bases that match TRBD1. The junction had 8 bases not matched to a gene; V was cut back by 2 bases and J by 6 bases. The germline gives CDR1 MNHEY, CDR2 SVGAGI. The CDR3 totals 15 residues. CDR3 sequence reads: CASSYDSDRGDGYTF. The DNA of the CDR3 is TGTGCCAGCAGTTACGATTCTGACAGGGGAGATGGCTACACCTTC.

This CDR3 is CAVGETQYF. In DNA, the CDR3 is TGTGCCGTCGGGGAGACCCAGTACTTC. The chain is built from TRBV27 and TRBJ2-5; D is unclear. V lost 11 bases and J 5 bases, leaving 6 bases between the germline ends. CDR1 is MNHEY and CDR2 is SMNVEV in the germline V gene (reference sequence). This CDR3 spans 9 amino acids.

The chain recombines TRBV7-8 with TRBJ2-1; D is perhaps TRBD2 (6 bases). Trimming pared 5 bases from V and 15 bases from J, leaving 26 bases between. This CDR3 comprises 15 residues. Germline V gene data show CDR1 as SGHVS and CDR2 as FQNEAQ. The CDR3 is CASSPLSGPPNPPFF. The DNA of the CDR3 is TGTGCCAGCAGCCCCCTCAGCGGGCCACCAAATCCACCGTTCTTC.

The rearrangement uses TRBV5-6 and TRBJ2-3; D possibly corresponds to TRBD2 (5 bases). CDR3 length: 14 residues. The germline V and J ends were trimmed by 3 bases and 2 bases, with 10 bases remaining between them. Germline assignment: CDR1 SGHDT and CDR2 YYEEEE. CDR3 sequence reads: CASSSDSATDTQYF. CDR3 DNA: TGTGCCAGCAGCTCGGACTCTGCCACAGATACGCAGTATTTT. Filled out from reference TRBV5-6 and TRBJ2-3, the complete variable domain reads DAGVTQSPTHLIKTRGQQVTLRCSPKSGHDTVSWYQQALGQGPQFIFQYYEEEERQRGNFPDRFSGHQFPNYSSELNVNALLLGDSALYLCASSSDSATDTQYFGPGTRLTVL.

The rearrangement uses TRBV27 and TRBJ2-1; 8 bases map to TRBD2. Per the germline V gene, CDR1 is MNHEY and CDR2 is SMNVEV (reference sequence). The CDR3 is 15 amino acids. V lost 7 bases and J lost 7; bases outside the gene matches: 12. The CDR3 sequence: CASTPGTRGVNEQFF. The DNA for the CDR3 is TGTGCCAGCACCCCCGGGACTAGAGGGGTTAATGAGCAGTTCTTC.

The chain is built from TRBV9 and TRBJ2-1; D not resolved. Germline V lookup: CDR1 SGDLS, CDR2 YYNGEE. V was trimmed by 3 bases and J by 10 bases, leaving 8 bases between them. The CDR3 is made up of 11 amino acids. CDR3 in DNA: TGTGCCAGCAGCGACCCCCAGGAGCAGTTCTTC. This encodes CASSDPQEQFF. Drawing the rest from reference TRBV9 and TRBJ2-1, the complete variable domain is DSGVTQTPKHLITATGQRVTLRCSPRSGDLSVYWYQQSLDQGLQFLIQYYNGEERAKGNILERFSAQQFPDLHSELNLSSLELGDSALYFCASSDPQEQFFGPGTRLTVL.

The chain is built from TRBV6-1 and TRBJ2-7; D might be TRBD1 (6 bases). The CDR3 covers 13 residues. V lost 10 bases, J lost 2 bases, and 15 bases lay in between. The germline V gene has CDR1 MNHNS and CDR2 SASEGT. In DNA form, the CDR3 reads TGTGCCACCGCGACAGGTGTTCCCTACGAGCAGTACTTC. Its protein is CATATGVPYEQYF.

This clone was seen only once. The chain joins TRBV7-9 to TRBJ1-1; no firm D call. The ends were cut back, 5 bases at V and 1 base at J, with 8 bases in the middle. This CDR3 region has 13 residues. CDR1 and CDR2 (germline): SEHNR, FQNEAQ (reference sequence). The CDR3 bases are TGTGCCAGCAGCCCCCGGGGGAACACTGAAGCTTTCTTT. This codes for CASSPRGNTEAFF. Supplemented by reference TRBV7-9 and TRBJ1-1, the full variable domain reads DTGVSQNPRHKITKRGQNVTFRCDPISEHNRLYWYRQTLGQGPEFLTYFQNEAQLEKSRLLSDRFSAERPKGSFSTLEIQRTEQGDSAMYLCASSPRGNTEAFFGQGTRLTVV.

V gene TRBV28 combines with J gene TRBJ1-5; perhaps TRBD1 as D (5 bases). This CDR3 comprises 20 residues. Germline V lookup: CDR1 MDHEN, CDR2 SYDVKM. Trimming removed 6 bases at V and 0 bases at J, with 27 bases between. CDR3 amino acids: CASRYTVRGPRDSSNQPQHF. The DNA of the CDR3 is TGTGCCAGCAGATATACGGTTCGCGGACCCCGGGACTCTAGCAATCAGCCCCAGCATTTT.

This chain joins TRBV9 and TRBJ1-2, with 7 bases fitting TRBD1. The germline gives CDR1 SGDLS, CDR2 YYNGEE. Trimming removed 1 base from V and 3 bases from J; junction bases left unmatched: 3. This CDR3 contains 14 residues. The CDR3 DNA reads TGTGCCAGCAGCGTACAGGGGGACTACTATGGCTACACCTTC. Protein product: CASSVQGDYYGYTF.

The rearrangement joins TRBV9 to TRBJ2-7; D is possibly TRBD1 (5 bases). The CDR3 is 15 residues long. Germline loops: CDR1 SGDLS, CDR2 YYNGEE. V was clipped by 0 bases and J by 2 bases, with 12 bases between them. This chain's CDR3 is CASSVGAGPAYEQYF. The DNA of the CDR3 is TGTGCCAGCAGCGTAGGAGCAGGGCCTGCCTACGAGCAGTACTTC.

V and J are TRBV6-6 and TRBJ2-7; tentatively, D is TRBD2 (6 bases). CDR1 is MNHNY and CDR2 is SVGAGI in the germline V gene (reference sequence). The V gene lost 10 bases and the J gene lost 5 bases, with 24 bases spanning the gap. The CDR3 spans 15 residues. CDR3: CATYSRSARENEQYF. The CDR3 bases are TGTGCCACCTACTCACGGTCCGCGCGGGAAAACGAGCAGTACTTC.

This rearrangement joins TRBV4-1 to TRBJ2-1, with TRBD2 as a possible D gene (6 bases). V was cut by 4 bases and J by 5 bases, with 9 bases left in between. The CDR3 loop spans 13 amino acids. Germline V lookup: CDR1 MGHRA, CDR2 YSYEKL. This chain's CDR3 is CASSLGLNNEQFF. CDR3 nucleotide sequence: TGCGCCAGCAGCCTCGGACTAAACAATGAGCAGTTCTTC.

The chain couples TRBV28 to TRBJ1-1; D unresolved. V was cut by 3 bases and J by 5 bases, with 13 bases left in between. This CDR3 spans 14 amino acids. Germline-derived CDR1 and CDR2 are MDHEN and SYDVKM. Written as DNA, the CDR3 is TGTGCCAGCAGTTTCGAGATATTGAGAACTGAAGCTTTCTTT. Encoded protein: CASSFEILRTEAFF.

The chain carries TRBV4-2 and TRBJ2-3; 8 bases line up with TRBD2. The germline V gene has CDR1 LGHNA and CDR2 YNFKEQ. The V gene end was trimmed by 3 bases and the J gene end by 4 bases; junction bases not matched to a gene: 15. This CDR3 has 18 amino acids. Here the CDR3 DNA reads TGTGCCAGCAGCCAGATAGGGGGAGCGGGAGTCGGGGCAGATACGCAGTATTTT. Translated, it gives CASSQIGGAGVGADTQYF.

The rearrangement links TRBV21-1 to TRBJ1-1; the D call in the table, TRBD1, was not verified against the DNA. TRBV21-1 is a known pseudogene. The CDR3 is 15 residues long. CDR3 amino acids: CASSKWDRENTEAFF. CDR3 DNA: TGTGCCAGCAGCAAGTGGGACAGGGAGAACACTGAAGCTTTCTTT.

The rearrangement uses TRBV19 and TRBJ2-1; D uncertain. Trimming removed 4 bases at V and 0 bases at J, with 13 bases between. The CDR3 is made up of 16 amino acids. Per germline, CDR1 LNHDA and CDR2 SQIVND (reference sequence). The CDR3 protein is CASSTVLRGSYNEQFF. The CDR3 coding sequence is TGTGCCAGTAGTACCGTCCTTAGAGGCTCCTACAATGAGCAGTTCTTC. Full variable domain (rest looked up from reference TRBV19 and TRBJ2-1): DGGITQSPKYLFRKEGQNVTLSCEQNLNHDAMYWYRQDPGQGLRLIYYSQIVNDFQKGDIAEGYSVSREKKESFPLTVTSAQKNPTAFYLCASSTVLRGSYNEQFFGPGTRLTVL.

The chain's CDR3 is CASSQRQGRNTEAFF. The CDR3 region has the DNA TGTGCCAGCAGCCAACGACAGGGTCGGAACACTGAAGCTTTCTTT. The chain employs TRBV7-9 and TRBJ1-1, with TRBD1 matching 7 bases. CDR1 is SEHNR, CDR2 FQNEAQ, per germline (reference sequence). After removal of 5 bases from V and 1 base from J, the junction contained 7 bases not matched to a gene. This CDR3 is built from 15 residues.

The CDR3 loop is CASSLGSGGQPQHF. CDR3 nucleotide sequence: TGTGCCAGCAGCTTGGGTTCGGGAGGTCAGCCCCAGCATTTT. This chain links TRBV5-6 with TRBJ1-5; no reliable D call. V lost 0 bases and J 6 bases, leaving 10 bases between the germline ends. Germline CDR1 reads SGHDT; CDR2 reads YYEEEE. CDR3 length: 14 residues.

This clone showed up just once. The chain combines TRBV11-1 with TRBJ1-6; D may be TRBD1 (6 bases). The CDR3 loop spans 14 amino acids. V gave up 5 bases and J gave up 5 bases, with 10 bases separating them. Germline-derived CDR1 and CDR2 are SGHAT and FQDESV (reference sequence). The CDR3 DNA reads TGTGCCAGCAGCCTCAGGGGCAATAATTCACCCCTCCACTTT. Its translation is CASSLRGNNSPLHF. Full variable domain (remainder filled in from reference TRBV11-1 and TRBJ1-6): EAEVAQSPRYKITEKSQAVAFWCDPISGHATLYWYRQILGQGPELLVQFQDESVVDDSQLPKDRFSAERLKGVDSTLKIQPAELGDSAMYLCASSLRGNNSPLHFGNGTRLTVT.

The CDR3 DNA is TGTGCCAGCAGACCACCGGACAGGGTATATGGCTACACCTTC. Its protein is CASRPPDRVYGYTF. The chain is built from TRBV28 and TRBJ1-2; 8 positions match TRBD1. CDR1 MDHEN and CDR2 SYDVKM come from the germline V gene. CDR3 length: 14 amino acids. J gave up 5 bases and V 6 bases, and 8 bases lay outside the gene matches.

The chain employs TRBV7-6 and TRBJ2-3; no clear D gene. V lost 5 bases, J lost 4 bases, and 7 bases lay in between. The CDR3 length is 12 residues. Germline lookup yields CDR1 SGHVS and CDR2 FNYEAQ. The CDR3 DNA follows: TGTGCCAGCAGCCGAGCGTCAGATACGCAGTATTTT. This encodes CASSRASDTQYF.